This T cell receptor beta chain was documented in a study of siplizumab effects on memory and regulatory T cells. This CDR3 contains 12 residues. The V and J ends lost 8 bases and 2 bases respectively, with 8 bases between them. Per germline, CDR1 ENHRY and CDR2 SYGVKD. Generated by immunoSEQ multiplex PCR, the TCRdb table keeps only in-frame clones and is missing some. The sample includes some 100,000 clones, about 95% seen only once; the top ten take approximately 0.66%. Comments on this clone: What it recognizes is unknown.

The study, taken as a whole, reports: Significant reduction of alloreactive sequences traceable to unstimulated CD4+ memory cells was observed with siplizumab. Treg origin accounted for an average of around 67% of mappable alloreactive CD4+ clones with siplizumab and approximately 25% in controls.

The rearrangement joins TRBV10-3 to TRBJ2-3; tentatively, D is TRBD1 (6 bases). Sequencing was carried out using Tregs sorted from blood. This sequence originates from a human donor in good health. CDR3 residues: CAIGTFTDTQYF. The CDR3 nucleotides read TGTGCCATCGGGACATTCACAGATACGCAGTATTTT.